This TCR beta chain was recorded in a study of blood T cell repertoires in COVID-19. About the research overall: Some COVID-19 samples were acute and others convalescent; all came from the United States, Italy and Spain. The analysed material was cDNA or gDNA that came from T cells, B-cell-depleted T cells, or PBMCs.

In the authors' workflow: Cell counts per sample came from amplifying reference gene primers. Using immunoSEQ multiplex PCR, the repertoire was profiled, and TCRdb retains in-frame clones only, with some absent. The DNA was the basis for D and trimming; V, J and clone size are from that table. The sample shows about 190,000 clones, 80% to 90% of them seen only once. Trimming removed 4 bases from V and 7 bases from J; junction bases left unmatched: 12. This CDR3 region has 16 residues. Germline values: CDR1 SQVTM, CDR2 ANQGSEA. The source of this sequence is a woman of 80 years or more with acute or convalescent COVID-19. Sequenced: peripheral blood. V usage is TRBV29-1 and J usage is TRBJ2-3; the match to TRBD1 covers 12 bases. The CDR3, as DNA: TGCAGCGTTGTGGGACAGGGGGCCCGACTGTGGAATACGCAGTATTTT. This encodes CSVVGQGARLWNTQYF.